The present entry profiles one T cell receptor beta chain with its context. The sample comes from a study of cytomegalovirus exposure and HLA in healthy donors. Both 60 Vbeta primers and 13 Jbeta primers went into the PCR. Produced via immunoSEQ multiplex PCR; TCRdb's table is partial and in-frame only. The profile shows under 200,000 clones, roughly four fifths of them singletons. This TCR came from a man in his forties in good health and CMV-seronegative. Sequenced: PBMCs.

Written as DNA, the CDR3 is TGTGCCAGGACTCCGGCTGAGAAGGGAAACACCATATATTTT. This encodes CARTPAEKGNTIYF. This rearrangement joins TRBV19 to TRBJ1-3; D gene unclear. CDR1 LNHDA and CDR2 SQIVND come from the germline V gene (reference sequence). CDR3 length: 14 amino acids. With 9 bases removed from V and 4 bases from J, the gap between germline ends came to 16 bases.